The following is a T cell receptor (beta chain) sequence with its context. This record belongs to a study of T cell responses to AZD1222 COVID-19 vaccine. Sequencing used immunoSEQ multiplex PCR; TCRdb keeps in-frame clones, though not all of them. The sample has about 160,000 clones; 91% are singletons. Germline V CDR1 and CDR2: SGHTA, FQGNSA. Trimming cost V 4 bases and J 4 bases, with 7 bases left between them. The length of the CDR3 is 12 residues. The chain employs TRBV7-2 and TRBJ1-2; D not resolved. The TCR comes from an adult who received the AZD1222 COVID-19 vaccine. Here the sequenced sample was peripheral blood, taken 28 days after the second AZD1222 dose. CDR3 DNA: TGTGCCAGCAGCTCGAACAGCTATGGCTACACCTTC. Amino acids: CASSSNSYGYTF.